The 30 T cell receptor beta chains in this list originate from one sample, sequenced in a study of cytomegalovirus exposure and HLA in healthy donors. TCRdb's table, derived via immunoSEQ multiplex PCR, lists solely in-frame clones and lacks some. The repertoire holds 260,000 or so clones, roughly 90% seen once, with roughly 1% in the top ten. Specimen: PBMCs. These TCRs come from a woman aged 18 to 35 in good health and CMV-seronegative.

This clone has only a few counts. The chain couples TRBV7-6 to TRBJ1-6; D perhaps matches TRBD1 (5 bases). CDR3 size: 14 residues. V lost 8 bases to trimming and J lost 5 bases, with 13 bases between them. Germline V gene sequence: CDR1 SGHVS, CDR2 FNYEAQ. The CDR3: CASRSTANNSPLHF. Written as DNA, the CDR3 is TGTGCCAGCCGCTCGACAGCTAATAATTCACCCCTCCACTTT.

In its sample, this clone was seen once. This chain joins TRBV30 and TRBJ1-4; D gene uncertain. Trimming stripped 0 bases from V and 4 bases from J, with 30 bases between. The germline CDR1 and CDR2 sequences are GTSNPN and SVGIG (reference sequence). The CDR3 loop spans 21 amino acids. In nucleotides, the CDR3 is TGTGCCTGGAGTGTGGGTGCGCCGGAGATTTCAAACTGGCGCCTTAATGAAAAACTGTTTTTT. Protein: CAWSVGAPEISNWRLNEKLFF.

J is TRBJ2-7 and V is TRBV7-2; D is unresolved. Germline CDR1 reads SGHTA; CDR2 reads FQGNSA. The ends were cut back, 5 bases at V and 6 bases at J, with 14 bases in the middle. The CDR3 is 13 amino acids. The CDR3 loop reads CASSLKTSGEQYF. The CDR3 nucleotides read TGTGCCAGCAGCCTAAAGACGTCGGGCGAGCAGTACTTC.

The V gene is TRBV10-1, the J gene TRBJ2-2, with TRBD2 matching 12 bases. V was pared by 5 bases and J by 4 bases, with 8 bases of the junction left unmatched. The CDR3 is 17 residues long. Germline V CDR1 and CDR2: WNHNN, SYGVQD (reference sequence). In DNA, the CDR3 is TGCGCCAGCAGTAAATCTAGCGGGAGGGCCCGCACCGGGGAGCTGTTTTTT. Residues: CASSKSSGRARTGELFF.

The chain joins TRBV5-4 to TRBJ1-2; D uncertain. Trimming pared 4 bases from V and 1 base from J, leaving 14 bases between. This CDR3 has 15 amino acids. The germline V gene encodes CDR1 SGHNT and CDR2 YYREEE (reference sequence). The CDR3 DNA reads TGTGCCAGCAGCCGCCCCCAAGCTATTAACTATGGCTACACCTTC. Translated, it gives CASSRPQAINYGYTF.

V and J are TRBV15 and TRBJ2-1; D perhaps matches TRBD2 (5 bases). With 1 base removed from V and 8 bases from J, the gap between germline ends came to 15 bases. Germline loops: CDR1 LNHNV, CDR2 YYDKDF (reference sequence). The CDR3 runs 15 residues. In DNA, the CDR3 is TGTGCCACCAGCAGAGCCGAGACTAAGGTCGATGAGCAGTTCTTC. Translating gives CATSRAETKVDEQFF.

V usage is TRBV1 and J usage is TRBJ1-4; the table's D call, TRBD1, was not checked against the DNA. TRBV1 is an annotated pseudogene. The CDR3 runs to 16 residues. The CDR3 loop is CTSSQATGHLDEKLFF. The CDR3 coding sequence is TGCACCAGCAGCCAGGCCACGGGACATTTAGATGAAAAACTGTTTTTT.

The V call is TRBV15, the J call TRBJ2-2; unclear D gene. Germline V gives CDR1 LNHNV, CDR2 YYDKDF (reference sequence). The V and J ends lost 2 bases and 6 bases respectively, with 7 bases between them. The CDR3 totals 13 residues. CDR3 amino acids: CATSRSSAGELFF. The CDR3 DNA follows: TGTGCCACCAGCAGAAGTTCGGCCGGGGAGCTGTTTTTT.

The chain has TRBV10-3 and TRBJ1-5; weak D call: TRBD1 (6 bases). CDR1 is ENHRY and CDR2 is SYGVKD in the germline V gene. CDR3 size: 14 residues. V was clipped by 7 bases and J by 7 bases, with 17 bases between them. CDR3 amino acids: CAINAGGLGQPQHF. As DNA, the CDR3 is TGTGCCATCAATGCGGGGGGGCTCGGACAGCCCCAGCATTTT.

The chain's CDR3 is CASSVGGQGYQETQYF. The CDR3 nucleotides read TGTGCCAGCAGCGTAGGGGGACAAGGGTACCAAGAGACCCAGTACTTC. The V call is TRBV9, the J call TRBJ2-5, with a possible D match to TRBD1 (6 bases). V lost 0 bases, J lost 0 bases, and 12 bases lay in between. This CDR3 has 16 residues. CDR1 and CDR2 (germline): SGDLS, YYNGEE. Looking up the rest from reference TRBV9 and TRBJ2-5 gives the full variable domain: DSGVTQTPKHLITATGQRVTLRCSPRSGDLSVYWYQQSLDQGLQFLIQYYNGEERAKGNILERFSAQQFPDLHSELNLSSLELGDSALYFCASSVGGQGYQETQYFGPGTRLLVL.

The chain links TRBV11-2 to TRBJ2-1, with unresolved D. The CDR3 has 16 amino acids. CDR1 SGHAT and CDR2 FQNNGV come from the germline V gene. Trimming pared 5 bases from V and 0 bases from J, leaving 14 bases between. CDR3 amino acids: CASSMTTLSSYNEQFF. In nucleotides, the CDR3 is TGTGCCAGCAGCATGACGACTCTGAGCTCCTACAATGAGCAGTTCTTC.

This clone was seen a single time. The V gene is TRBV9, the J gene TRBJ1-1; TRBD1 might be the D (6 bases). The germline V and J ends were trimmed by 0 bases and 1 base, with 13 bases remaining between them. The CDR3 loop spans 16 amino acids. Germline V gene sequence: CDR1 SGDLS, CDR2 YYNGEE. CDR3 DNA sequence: TGTGCCAGCAGCGTAGACCTAACAGGGCAGAACACTGAAGCTTTCTTT. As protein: CASSVDLTGQNTEAFF.

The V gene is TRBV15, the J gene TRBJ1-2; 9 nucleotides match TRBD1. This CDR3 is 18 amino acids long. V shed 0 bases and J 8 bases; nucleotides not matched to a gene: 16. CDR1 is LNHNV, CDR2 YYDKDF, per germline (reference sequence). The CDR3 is CATSRDKGPPTGGEGYTF. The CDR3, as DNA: TGTGCCACCAGCAGAGATAAAGGCCCTCCTACAGGGGGCGAAGGCTACACCTTC.

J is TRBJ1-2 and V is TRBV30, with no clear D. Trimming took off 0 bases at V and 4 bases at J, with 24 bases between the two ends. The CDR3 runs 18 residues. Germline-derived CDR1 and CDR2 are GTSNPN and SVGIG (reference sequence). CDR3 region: CAWSVTGVETSWIYGYTF. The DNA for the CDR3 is TGTGCCTGGAGTGTAACGGGTGTGGAGACTTCTTGGATCTATGGCTACACCTTC. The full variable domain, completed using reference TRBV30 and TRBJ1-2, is SQTIHQWPATLVQPVGSPLSLECTVEGTSNPNLYWYRQAAGRGLQLLFYSVGIGQISSEVPQNLSASRPQDRQFILSSKKLLLSDSGFYLCAWSVTGVETSWIYGYTFGSGTRLTVV.

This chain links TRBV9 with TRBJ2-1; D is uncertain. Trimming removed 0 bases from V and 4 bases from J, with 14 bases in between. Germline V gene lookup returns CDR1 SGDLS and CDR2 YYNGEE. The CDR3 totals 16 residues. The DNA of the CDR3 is TGTGCCAGCAGCGTAGACCCCACAGCCCAGTACAATGAGCAGTTCTTC. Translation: CASSVDPTAQYNEQFF.

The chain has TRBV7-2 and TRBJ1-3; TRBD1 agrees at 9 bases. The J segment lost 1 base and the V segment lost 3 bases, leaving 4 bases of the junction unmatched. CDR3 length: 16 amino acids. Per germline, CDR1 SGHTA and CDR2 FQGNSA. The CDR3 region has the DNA TGTGCCAGCAGCTTTTCACAGGGGGCTTCTGGAAACACCATATATTTT. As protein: CASSFSQGASGNTIYF.

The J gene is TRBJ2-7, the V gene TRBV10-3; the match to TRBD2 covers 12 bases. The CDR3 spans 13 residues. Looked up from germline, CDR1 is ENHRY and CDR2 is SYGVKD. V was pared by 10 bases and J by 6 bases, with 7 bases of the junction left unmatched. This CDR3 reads CATLLAGGSEQYF. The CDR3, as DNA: TGTGCCACCTTACTAGCGGGAGGCTCCGAGCAGTACTTC.

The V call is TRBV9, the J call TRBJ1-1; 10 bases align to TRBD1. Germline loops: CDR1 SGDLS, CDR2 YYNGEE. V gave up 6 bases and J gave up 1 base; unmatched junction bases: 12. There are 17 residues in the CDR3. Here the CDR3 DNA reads TGTGCCAGCACTCAAGGGGACAGGGGAGAGGGGAACACTGAAGCTTTCTTT. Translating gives CASTQGDRGEGNTEAFF.

The CDR3 DNA reads as TGTGCCAGCAGTTTTCAGGGGCAGGGTCTTCTGTCTGGGGCCAACGTCCTGACTTTC. This sequence encodes CASSFQGQGLLSGANVLTF. The chain carries TRBV27 and TRBJ2-6; the D gene is possibly TRBD1 (6 bases). CDR3 length: 19 amino acids. Germline V gene sequence: CDR1 MNHEY, CDR2 SMNVEV (reference sequence). V gave up 3 bases and J gave up 1 base, with 19 bases separating them.

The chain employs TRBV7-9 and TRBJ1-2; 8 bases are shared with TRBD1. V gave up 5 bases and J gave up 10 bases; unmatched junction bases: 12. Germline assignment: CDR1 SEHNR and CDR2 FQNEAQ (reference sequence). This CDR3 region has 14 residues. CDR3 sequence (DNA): TGTGCCAGCAGCACAGGACAGGGAGGATCTGACTACACCTTC. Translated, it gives CASSTGQGGSDYTF.

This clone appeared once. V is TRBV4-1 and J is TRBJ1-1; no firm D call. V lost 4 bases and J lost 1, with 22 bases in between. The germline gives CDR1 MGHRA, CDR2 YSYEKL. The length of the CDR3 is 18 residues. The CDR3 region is CASSPQEGFRSRNTEAFF. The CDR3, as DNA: TGCGCCAGCAGCCCCCAGGAGGGCTTTCGGAGTAGGAACACTGAAGCTTTCTTT.

The CDR3 DNA sequence: TGTGCTAGTGGTTTGGGGGCGGGAGAAGGTGAGCAGTTCTTC. Amino acids: CASGLGAGEGEQFF. The chain recombines TRBV12-5 with TRBJ2-1; 7 positions match TRBD2. After removal of 1 base from V and 9 bases from J, the junction contained 6 bases not matched to a gene. The length of the CDR3 is 14 residues. Germline assignment: CDR1 LGHNT and CDR2 FRNRAP.

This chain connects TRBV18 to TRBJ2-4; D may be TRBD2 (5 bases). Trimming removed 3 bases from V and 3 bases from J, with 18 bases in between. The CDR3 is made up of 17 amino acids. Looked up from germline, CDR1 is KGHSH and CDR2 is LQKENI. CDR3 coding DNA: TGTGCCAGCTCACCGGGGTCGGGGAATTTAAACAAAAACATTCAGTACTTC. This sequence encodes CASSPGSGNLNKNIQYF.

The CDR3 sequence: CAMALGSGVTDTQYF. The DNA for the CDR3 is TGTGCCATGGCCCTAGGTAGCGGGGTCACAGATACGCAGTATTTT. The chain recombines TRBV10-3 with TRBJ2-3, with TRBD2 identical over 8 bases. The CDR3 has 15 residues. V lost 9 bases to trimming and J lost 2 bases; unmatched junction nucleotides: 10. Germline CDR1 and CDR2: ENHRY and SYGVKD.

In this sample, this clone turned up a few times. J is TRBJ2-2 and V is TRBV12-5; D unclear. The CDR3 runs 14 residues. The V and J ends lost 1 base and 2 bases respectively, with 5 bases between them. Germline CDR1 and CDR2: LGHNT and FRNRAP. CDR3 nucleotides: TGTGCTAGTGGTTTGGGTAGAAACACCGGGGAGCTGTTTTTT. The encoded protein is CASGLGRNTGELFF.

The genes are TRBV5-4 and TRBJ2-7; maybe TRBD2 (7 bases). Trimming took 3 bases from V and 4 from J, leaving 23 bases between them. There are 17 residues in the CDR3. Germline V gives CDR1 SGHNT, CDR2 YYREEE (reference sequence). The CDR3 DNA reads TGTGCCAGCAGCTCCCAGCAGGGGTGGCGGGGGAAGTACGAGCAGTACTTC. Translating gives CASSSQQGWRGKYEQYF.

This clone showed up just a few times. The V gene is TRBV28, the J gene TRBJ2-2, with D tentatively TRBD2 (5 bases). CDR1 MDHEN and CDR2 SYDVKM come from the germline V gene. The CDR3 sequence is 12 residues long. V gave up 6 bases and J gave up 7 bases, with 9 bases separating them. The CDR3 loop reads CASRGGFGELFF. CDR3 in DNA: TGTGCCAGCAGGGGCGGGTTCGGGGAGCTGTTTTTT.

This CDR3 is CASSESHTTTTIYF. The CDR3 DNA sequence: TGTGCCAGCAGTGAATCCCACACCACCACCACCATATATTTT. The chain has TRBV25-1 and TRBJ1-3; D remains unclear. V lost 1 base, J lost 9 bases, and 13 bases lay in between. Germline V gene sequence: CDR1 MGHDK, CDR2 SYGVNS. This CDR3 has 14 amino acids.

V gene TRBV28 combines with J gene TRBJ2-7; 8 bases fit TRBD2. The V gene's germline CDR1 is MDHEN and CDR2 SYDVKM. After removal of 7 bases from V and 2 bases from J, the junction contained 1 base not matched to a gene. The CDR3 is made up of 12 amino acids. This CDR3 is CASNSGTYEQYF. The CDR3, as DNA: TGTGCCAGCAATAGCGGGACCTACGAGCAGTACTTC.

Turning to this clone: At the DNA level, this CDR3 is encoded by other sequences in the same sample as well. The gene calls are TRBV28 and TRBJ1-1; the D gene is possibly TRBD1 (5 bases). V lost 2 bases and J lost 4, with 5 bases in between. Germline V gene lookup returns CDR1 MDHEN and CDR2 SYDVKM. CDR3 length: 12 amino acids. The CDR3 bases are TGTGCCAGCAGTTTACAGGGCACTGAAGCTTTCTTT. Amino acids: CASSLQGTEAFF.